This passage covers 29 T cell receptor beta chains from one sample sequenced in a study of cytomegalovirus exposure and HLA in healthy donors. Use of 60 Vbeta and 13 Jbeta primers characterized the PCR. Clones were read by immunoSEQ multiplex PCR, and TCRdb kept only the in-frame ones, dropping some. The sample carries 190,000 or so clones, 80% recorded once. Sequencing was carried out using PBMCs. The receptors were sampled from a boy aged 10-17 years in good health and CMV-seronegative.

The chain is built from TRBV5-1 and TRBJ2-5, with D possibly TRBD2 on 5 matching bases. TRBJ2-7 explains the end of the DNA better; the J call may be wrong. The CDR3 covers 15 residues. Germline lookup yields CDR1 SGHRS and CDR2 YFSETQ. The DNA of the CDR3 is TGCGCCAGCAGCTTGGAGTTGGAAGGGAGCTACGAGCAGTACTTC. As protein: CASSLELEGSYEQYF.

The chain couples TRBV7-2 to TRBJ1-2; 10 positions agree with TRBD1. CDR3 length: 15 residues. The V gene end was trimmed by 5 bases and the J gene end by 3 bases; junction bases not matched to a gene: 6. CDR1 and CDR2 from the germline V gene are SGHTA and FQGNSA. This CDR3 is CASSLLGQGDYGYTF. In DNA, the CDR3 is TGTGCCAGCAGCCTTTTAGGACAGGGGGACTATGGCTACACCTTC.

The chain joins TRBV5-1 to TRBJ1-4; no clear D. The germline V and J ends were trimmed by 0 bases and 7 bases, with 10 bases remaining between them. Germline V lookup: CDR1 SGHRS, CDR2 YFSETQ. This CDR3 is 14 amino acids long. The CDR3 region has the DNA TGCGCCAGCAGCTTGGGTCTGGGCCCTGAAAAACTGTTTTTT. Its protein is CASSLGLGPEKLFF.

The chain uses TRBV2 and TRBJ2-3; perhaps TRBD2 as D (5 bases). CDR3 length: 15 residues. Trimming took 7 bases from V and 2 from J, leaving 16 bases between them. Germline CDR1 and CDR2: SNHLY and FYNNEI. The CDR3, as DNA: TGTGCCAGCAATTTAGACGGGGATGCCACAGATACGCAGTATTTT. Translating gives CASNLDGDATDTQYF.

The rearrangement links TRBV7-2 to TRBJ2-7; D is unresolved. From germline, CDR1 is SGHTA and CDR2 FQGNSA. CDR3 size: 11 residues. Trimming took 5 bases from V and 4 from J, leaving 6 bases between them. The CDR3 DNA follows: TGTGCCAGCAGCCTTCGGTACGAGCAGTACTTC. Amino acid sequence: CASSLRYEQYF.

This chain uses TRBV6-5 with TRBJ2-7; D remains ambiguous. V lost 2 bases to trimming and J lost 0 bases, with 11 bases between them. CDR1 is MNHEY and CDR2 is SVGAGI in the germline V gene. This CDR3 region has 15 residues. The CDR3 DNA sequence: TGTGCCAGCAGTTACGCGGCGGATAGCTCCTACGAGCAGTACTTC. Amino acids: CASSYAADSSYEQYF.

The chain recombines TRBV2 with TRBJ1-1; no clear D. V dropped 0 bases and J dropped 3 bases, with 8 bases sitting between them. The CDR3 has 14 residues. The germline V gene has CDR1 SNHLY and CDR2 FYNNEI. This CDR3 reads CASSEAPDYTEAFF. The CDR3 region has the DNA TGTGCCAGCAGTGAAGCGCCTGACTACACTGAAGCTTTCTTT.

This chain's CDR3 is CASSPDAGTNTEAFF. In DNA form, the CDR3 reads TGTGCCAGCAGCCCAGATGCAGGGACTAACACTGAAGCTTTCTTT. The rearrangement joins TRBV7-6 to TRBJ1-1; possibly TRBD1 for D (5 bases). This CDR3 is built from 15 residues. Trimming removed 5 bases at V and 2 bases at J, with 15 bases between. Per germline, CDR1 SGHVS and CDR2 FNYEAQ. Full variable domain (remainder filled in from reference TRBV7-6 and TRBJ1-1): GAGVSQSPRYKVTKRGQDVALRCDPISGHVSLYWYRQALGQGPEFLTYFNYEAQQDKSGLPNDRFSAERPEGSISTLTIQRTEQRDSAMYRCASSPDAGTNTEAFFGQGTRLTVV.

The V call is TRBV5-8, the J call TRBJ1-2, with D possibly matching TRBD1 (6 bases). Germline V gene data show CDR1 as SGHTS and CDR2 as YDEGEE. The CDR3 sequence is 13 residues long. Trimming removed 3 bases from V and 9 bases from J, with 15 bases in between. The CDR3 loop reads CASSSTWTASYTF. In DNA, the CDR3 is TGTGCCAGCAGCTCTACCTGGACAGCTAGCTACACCTTC.

The CDR3 DNA is TGTGCCAGCAGCGTAGAGGTAGCGGGGGTCACCGGGGAGCTGTTTTTT. This sequence encodes CASSVEVAGVTGELFF. The chain employs TRBV9 and TRBJ2-2; 9 bases agree with TRBD2. With V trimmed by 0 bases and J by 4 bases, 4 bases remained unmatched. Germline assignment: CDR1 SGDLS and CDR2 YYNGEE. This CDR3 region has 16 residues.

This chain joins TRBV7-6 and TRBJ2-3; 8 positions match TRBD1. CDR3 size: 14 residues. The V segment lost 5 bases and the J segment 4 bases; nucleotides outside the gene matches: 5. CDR1 is SGHVS, CDR2 FNYEAQ, per germline. The CDR3 coding sequence is TGTGCCAGCAGCAACCGACAGGGGCCAGATACGCAGTATTTT. It yields the protein CASSNRQGPDTQYF. The full variable domain, completed using reference TRBV7-6 and TRBJ2-3, is GAGVSQSPRYKVTKRGQDVALRCDPISGHVSLYWYRQALGQGPEFLTYFNYEAQQDKSGLPNDRFSAERPEGSISTLTIQRTEQRDSAMYRCASSNRQGPDTQYFGPGTRLTVL.

The J gene is TRBJ1-1, the V gene TRBV6-5; tentative D call: TRBD1 (5 bases). CDR1 and CDR2 from the germline V gene are MNHEY and SVGAGI. There are 12 residues in the CDR3. The V end lost 2 bases, the J end lost 9 bases, and 10 bases lay between the germline ends. The CDR3 nucleotides read TGTGCCAGCAGTTACGGGGCTGGGAAAGCTTTCTTT. Its protein is CASSYGAGKAFF.

The CDR3: CSVRLSYGYTF. Written as DNA, the CDR3 is TGCAGTGTCAGGCTGAGTTATGGCTACACCTTC. The genes are TRBV20-1 and TRBJ1-2; D not certain. Germline V lookup: CDR1 DFQATT, CDR2 SNEGSKA (reference sequence). V dropped 7 bases and J dropped 5 bases, with 11 bases sitting between them. The CDR3 covers 11 residues.

The V gene is TRBV7-9, the J gene TRBJ1-2; weak D call: TRBD1 (5 bases). The germline V gene encodes CDR1 SEHNR and CDR2 FQNEAQ (reference sequence). Trimming removed 1 base at V and 8 bases at J, with 14 bases between. The CDR3 length is 14 residues. The CDR3 here is CASSLDGGGGGYTF. The CDR3 DNA is TGTGCCAGCAGCTTAGATGGGGGGGGAGGCGGCTACACCTTC.

This clone was counted only a few times. V usage is TRBV12-1 and J usage is TRBJ2-2; TRBD2, as called in the table, went unchecked against the DNA. TRBV12-1 is a documented pseudogene. This CDR3 spans 15 amino acids. The CDR3 here is CASSSGTSGPGELFF. The CDR3 DNA follows: TGTGCCAGCAGCTCCGGGACTAGTGGGCCCGGGGAGCTGTTTTTT.

This clone was seen a single time. The V and J genes are TRBV5-1 and TRBJ1-6; 10 nucleotides align to TRBD1. The V segment lost 4 bases and the J segment 10 bases; nucleotides outside the gene matches: 8. This CDR3 is 15 amino acids long. Germline CDR1 is SGHRS and CDR2 is YFSETQ. For the CDR3, the DNA is TGCGCCAGCAGCACGACAGGGGGCTCAGGATCACCCCTCCACTTT. It specifies CASSTTGGSGSPLHF.

The chain joins TRBV9 to TRBJ1-1; maybe TRBD1 (5 bases). The CDR3 extends over 13 amino acids. CDR1 and CDR2 from the germline V gene are SGDLS and YYNGEE. Trimming pared 1 base from V and 6 bases from J, leaving 10 bases between. CDR3 coding DNA: TGTGCCAGCAGCGTATATGAAGGGGCTGAAGCTTTCTTT. It translates to CASSVYEGAEAFF. The full variable domain, rest sourced from reference TRBV9 and TRBJ1-1, is DSGVTQTPKHLITATGQRVTLRCSPRSGDLSVYWYQQSLDQGLQFLIQYYNGEERAKGNILERFSAQQFPDLHSELNLSSLELGDSALYFCASSVYEGAEAFFGQGTRLTVV.

There are a few counts of this clone. The chain uses TRBV7-2 and TRBJ2-7, with D possibly being TRBD1 (5 bases). V was shortened by 2 bases and J by 6 bases, with 11 bases between the two germline ends. CDR3 length equals 13 residues. Per the germline V gene, CDR1 is SGHTA and CDR2 is FQGNSA. CDR3 residues: CASSLSGHAEQYF. The CDR3 coding sequence is TGTGCCAGCAGCTTATCAGGGCATGCCGAGCAGTACTTC.

This chain connects TRBV4-1 to TRBJ1-2; a possible D gene is TRBD1 (6 bases). CDR1 MGHRA and CDR2 YSYEKL come from the germline V gene. This CDR3 contains 15 residues. Trimming removed 4 bases at V and 4 bases at J, with 16 bases between. CDR3 in DNA: TGCGCCAGCAGCCGAACAGGGTTTACTCCCTATGGCTACACCTTC. This sequence encodes CASSRTGFTPYGYTF.

The chain carries TRBV5-4 and TRBJ1-2; no definite D call. The V gene lost 1 base and the J gene lost 8 bases, with 12 bases spanning the gap. The CDR3 extends over 13 amino acids. Germline CDR1 SGHNT, CDR2 YYREEE (reference sequence). CDR3 region: CASSLFQAWGYTF. CDR3 in DNA: TGTGCCAGCAGCTTGTTTCAGGCTTGGGGCTACACCTTC.

The rearrangement uses TRBV5-1 and TRBJ1-4; no reliable D call. V lost 5 bases and J lost 6, with 14 bases in between. The CDR3 is made up of 14 amino acids. Germline CDR1 and CDR2: SGHRS and YFSETQ. Here the CDR3 reads CASRETDYDEKLFF. Written as DNA, the CDR3 is TGCGCCAGCAGGGAGACTGATTATGATGAAAAACTGTTTTTT.

The CDR3 coding sequence is TGTGCCAGCAGTGGGACAGGGAACAATCAGCCCCAGCATTTT. It translates to CASSGTGNNQPQHF. The V gene is TRBV6-1, the J gene TRBJ1-5; 8 nucleotides match TRBD1. Germline loops: CDR1 MNHNS, CDR2 SASEGT. J was trimmed by 3 bases and V by 4 bases; bases with no gene match: 2. The CDR3 covers 14 residues.

This clone was found a few times. The chain couples TRBV6-1 to TRBJ2-3, with D possibly being TRBD1 (7 bases). V lost 6 bases and J 2 bases, leaving 15 bases between the germline ends. From germline, CDR1 is MNHNS and CDR2 SASEGT. This CDR3 comprises 15 residues. The CDR3 DNA reads as TGTGCCAGCAGGGAGGGGGCGGGGCCCACAGATACGCAGTATTTT. It translates to CASREGAGPTDTQYF.

This clone has just a few counts. The chain carries TRBV19 and TRBJ2-7; 11 positions agree with TRBD2. This CDR3 spans 16 amino acids. J was trimmed by 2 bases and V by 3 bases; bases with no gene match: 6. From germline, CDR1 is LNHDA and CDR2 SQIVND (reference sequence). CDR3 in DNA: TGTGCCAGTAGTATTGGTGGGACTAGCGGAGCCTACGAGCAGTACTTC. It codes for CASSIGGTSGAYEQYF.

In its sample, this clone was seen a few times. The chain couples TRBV19 to TRBJ1-1; 9 bases are shared with TRBD1. Trimming cost V 6 bases and J 7 bases; bases outside gene matches: 9. The CDR3 consists of 14 residues. CDR1 is LNHDA, CDR2 SQIVND, per germline (reference sequence). CDR3 region: CASRTTGGMVEAFF. Written as DNA, the CDR3 is TGTGCCAGTAGAACGACAGGGGGAATGGTTGAAGCTTTCTTT.

This rearrangement joins TRBV9 to TRBJ2-7, with 10 positions matching TRBD2. There are 14 residues in the CDR3. Germline CDR1 SGDLS, CDR2 YYNGEE. V was clipped by 3 bases and J by 4 bases; unmatched bases: 4. The CDR3 DNA is TGTGCCAGCAGCGCGGGGACTAGCGCATACGAGCAGTACTTC. Translation gives CASSAGTSAYEQYF.

The CDR3 sequence is CASGPGTGDSNYGYTF. The CDR3 nucleotides read TGTGCCAGCGGCCCAGGGACAGGGGATTCTAACTATGGCTACACCTTC. The V call is TRBV7-3, the J call TRBJ1-2; 10 bases align to TRBD1. The CDR3 has 16 residues. Per the germline V gene, CDR1 is SGHTA and CDR2 is FQGTGA. J gave up 0 bases and V 8 bases, and 9 bases lay outside the gene matches. Combining the CDR3 with reference TRBV7-3 and TRBJ1-2 gives the whole variable domain GAGVSQTPSNKVTEKGKYVELRCDPISGHTALYWYRQSLGQGPEFLIYFQGTGAADDSGLPNDRFFAVRPEGSVSTLKIQRTERGDSAVYLCASGPGTGDSNYGYTFGSGTRLTVV.

The J gene is TRBJ2-1, the V gene TRBV25-1; 8 nucleotides match TRBD2. CDR3 size: 14 residues. After removal of 8 bases from V and 7 bases from J, the junction contained 10 bases not matched to a gene. The germline gives CDR1 MGHDK, CDR2 SYGVNS. The CDR3 sequence: CASRGPRGGNEQFF. In DNA, the CDR3 is TGTGCCAGCCGGGGACCCCGCGGGGGGAATGAGCAGTTCTTC.

The chain couples TRBV7-2 to TRBJ2-3; TRBD2 matches at 9 bases. The V gene's germline CDR1 is SGHTA and CDR2 FQGNSA. The CDR3 is 14 residues long. V shed 9 bases and J 4 bases; nucleotides not matched to a gene: 8. As DNA, the CDR3 is TGTGCCAGGGGCGGGAGGGTGGAGGCAGATACGCAGTATTTT. It encodes CARGGRVEADTQYF. The full variable domain, with the rest looked up from reference TRBV7-2 and TRBJ2-3, is GAGVSQSPSNKVTEKGKDVELRCDPISGHTALYWYRQSLGQGLEFLIYFQGNSAPDKSGLPSDRFSAERTGGSVSTLTIQRTQQEDSAVYLCARGGRVEADTQYFGPGTRLTVL.